This T cell receptor beta chain emerged from a study of blood T cell repertoires in COVID-19. The CDR3 sequence is 15 residues long. Trimming stripped 3 bases from V and 5 bases from J, with 17 bases between. Germline V lookup: CDR1 MDHEN, CDR2 SYDVKM. Libraries were prepared by immunoSEQ multiplex PCR; TCRdb keeps only in-frame clonotypes and omits some of them. The sample carries approximately 330,000 clones, just under 90% recorded once. The sequence was obtained from a woman in her twenties or thirties who had recovered from COVID-19. This chain connects TRBV28 to TRBJ2-7, with TRBD1 as a possible D gene (6 bases). Sample: PBMCs or T cells enriched from blood (not recorded which). CDR3 bases: TGTGCCAGCAGTTTGCTGGGGGCAGGTAACCACGAGCAGTACTTC. It codes for CASSLLGAGNHEQYF.